The 13 T cell receptor beta chains below come from one sample, sequenced in a study of T cells in Graves' hyperthyroidism and ophthalmopathy. Regions amplified from RNA transcripts were the TCR beta CDR3 regions. The HTBI set primed first-round TCR CDR3 RT-PCR. TCRdb used MiXCR to reprocess the multiplex PCR reads, holding one entry per CDR3 protein. The sample consists of around 700,000 distinct CDR3 sequences, under 20% of them appearing once. Sequencing was carried out using blood. The receptors derive from a woman in her forties or fifties with Graves' hyperthyroidism that later progressed to Graves' ophthalmopathy.

This clonotype showed up just a few times. The chain links TRBV30 to TRBJ2-3; weak D call: TRBD1 (6 bases). Germline V lookup: CDR1 GTSNPN, CDR2 SVGIG (reference sequence). This CDR3 comprises 13 residues. Trimming removed 0 bases from V and 5 bases from J, with 9 bases in between. The CDR3 loop is CAWSVGGVDTQYF. The DNA of the CDR3 is TGTGCCTGGAGTGTAGGGGGTGTAGATACGCAGTATTTT.

The chain carries TRBV12-3 or TRBV12-4 and TRBJ2-5; TRBD2 aligns across 10 bases. J lost 6 bases, V lost 6 bases, and 10 bases had no gene match. The CDR3 totals 15 residues. CDR3 nucleotides: TGTGCCAGCAGCGGGAGCGGGGGGGCCTTAAAGACCCAGTACTTC. It is translated as CASSGSGGALKTQYF.

This chain joins TRBV6-1 and TRBJ1-1, with unresolved D. V shed 7 bases and J shed 3 bases, with 9 bases lying between them. Germline CDR1 MNHNS, CDR2 SASEGT. This CDR3 is 12 amino acids long. The CDR3: CASTLMDTEAFF. CDR3 nucleotide sequence: TGTGCCAGCACCCTTATGGACACTGAAGCTTTCTTT.

This clonotype occurred many times. The rearrangement uses TRBV5-5 and TRBJ1-1, with unresolved D. CDR3 length: 14 residues. The V end lost 0 bases, the J end lost 1 base, and 7 bases lay between the germline ends. CDR1 is SGHKS, CDR2 YYEKEE, per germline (reference sequence). CDR3 sequence (DNA): TGTGCCAGCAGCTTGGTACGGTCGAACACTGAAGCTTTCTTT. It yields the protein CASSLVRSNTEAFF. Together with reference TRBV5-5 and TRBJ1-1, the CDR3 gives the full variable domain: DAGVTQSPTHLIKTRGQQVTLRCSPISGHKSVSWYQQVLGQGPQFIFQYYEKEERGRGNFPDRFSARQFPNYSSELNVNALLLGDSALYLCASSLVRSNTEAFFGQGTRLTVV.

There are a few counts of this clonotype. V usage is TRBV3-1 and J usage is TRBJ2-6; D may be TRBD2 (5 bases). CDR1 is LGHDT, CDR2 YNNKEL, per germline (reference sequence). The CDR3 length is 14 residues. V lost 4 bases to trimming and J lost 7 bases, with 11 bases between them. The CDR3 DNA reads TGTGCCAGCAGCCGCCCGGGGAGAGCCAACGTCCTGACTTTC. This gives the protein CASSRPGRANVLTF. The full variable domain, completed using reference TRBV3-1 and TRBJ2-6, is DTAVSQTPKYLVTQMGNDKSIKCEQNLGHDTMYWYKQDSKKFLKIMFSYNNKELIINETVPNRFSPKSPDKAHLNLHINSLELGDSAVYFCASSRPGRANVLTFGAGSRLTVL.

This chain uses TRBV7-2 with TRBJ2-3; D not certain. This CDR3 comprises 13 residues. Trimming stripped 0 bases from V and 4 bases from J, with 5 bases between. Germline V CDR1 and CDR2: SGHTA, FQGNSA. The CDR3 DNA is TGTGCCAGCAGCTTAGCAGGGTCAGATACGCAGTATTTT. Translated, it gives CASSLAGSDTQYF.

This clonotype was seen ten or more times. The chain combines TRBV27 with TRBJ2-1; 9 bases line up with TRBD2. CDR1 and CDR2 (germline): MNHEY, SMNVEV (reference sequence). The CDR3 is 14 residues long. The junction had 3 bases not matched to a gene; V was cut back by 4 bases and J by 5 bases. DNA of the CDR3: TGTGCCAGCAGTTCCCGACTAGCGGACAATGAGCAGTTCTTC. Amino acids: CASSSRLADNEQFF.

This clonotype was seen ten or more times. The chain is built from TRBV11-2 and TRBJ1-6, with D possibly TRBD1 on 5 matching bases. This CDR3 region has 17 residues. The V and J ends lost 3 bases and 0 bases respectively, with 12 bases between them. Per germline, CDR1 SGHAT and CDR2 FQNNGV. The CDR3 DNA reads as TGTGCCAGCAGCTTTGGAGGGGCGAGCTCCTATAATTCACCCCTCCACTTT. Translation gives CASSFGGASSYNSPLHF.

CDR3 protein: CAWNPGGYAGGYTF. In DNA, the CDR3 is TGTGCCTGGAATCCAGGGGGTTACGCCGGCGGCTACACCTTC. V is TRBV30 and J is TRBJ1-2; 7 bases map to TRBD1. Germline CDR1 is GTSNPN and CDR2 is SVGIG (reference sequence). This CDR3 region has 14 residues. Germline trimming cut 4 bases from V and 8 bases from J; bases unmatched to any gene: 13.

This clonotype showed up many times. This chain joins TRBV2 and TRBJ1-2; D is uncertain. The CDR3 length is 12 residues. Trimming stripped 5 bases from V and 4 bases from J, with 8 bases between. Germline loops: CDR1 SNHLY, CDR2 FYNNEI. The CDR3 here is CASSPTSYGYTF. The CDR3, as DNA: TGTGCCAGCAGTCCCACCTCCTATGGCTACACCTTC.

Here the CDR3 reads CASSPGTGFSRLWTDTQYF. The CDR3 coding sequence is TGTGCCAGCAGCCCTGGGACAGGCTTCAGTCGCTTGTGGACAGATACGCAGTATTTT. The chain recombines TRBV3-1 with TRBJ2-3, with 8 bases fitting TRBD1. V trimming: 4 bases; J trimming: 3 bases; junction bases outside the gene matches: 18. The CDR3 runs to 19 residues. Germline V CDR1 and CDR2: LGHDT, YNNKEL (reference sequence).

The chain links TRBV25-1 to TRBJ1-1, with D tentatively TRBD1 (5 bases). The V gene lost 2 bases and the J gene lost 2 bases, with 21 bases spanning the gap. This CDR3 region has 18 residues. CDR1 is MGHDK and CDR2 is SYGVNS in the germline V gene. CDR3 nucleotide sequence: TGTGCCAGCAGTGAAGGGGGATTGGGAGGGAGGCTCAACACTGAAGCTTTCTTT. Translated: CASSEGGLGGRLNTEAFF.

This clonotype has a handful of counts. The rearrangement joins TRBV6-2 or TRBV6-3 to TRBJ1-5, with D possibly being TRBD1 (6 bases). This CDR3 is built from 16 residues. Germline V lookup: CDR1 MNHEY, CDR2 SVGEGT. The V gene lost 6 bases and the J gene lost 1 base, with 16 bases spanning the gap. The DNA for the CDR3 is TGTGCCAGCAGATATACCGGGACAACGAGCAATCAGCCCCAGCATTTT. Translation: CASRYTGTTSNQPQHF.